This TCR beta chain was retrieved from a study of shared clonotypes between healthy human individuals. The wider study: Used for every donor were three CD4 naive, three CD4 memory, two CD8 naive and one CD8 memory plate. General observations from the study: Generation probabilities of non-shared clonotypes were lower (relative to those shared by all four donors). In a handful of donors, approximately 5% of naive CD4 clonotypes appeared in common. Clonotype sharing levels among donors were expected to vary with sequencing depth.

On this clone: Its antigen is as yet unknown.

Assay: immunoSEQ multiplex PCR; the TCRdb copy retains only in-frame clones and omits some. Found here are more than 2 million clones, around 95% of them singletons; the top ten hold more than 0.1%. Trimming at V came to 2 bases and at J to 5 bases, leaving 9 bases not matched to a gene. Germline V gives CDR1 KGHSH, CDR2 LQKENI. This CDR3 is built from 16 residues. Sequencing was carried out using naive CD4+ T cells sorted from blood. This sample's subset: CD45RA+ positively selected. The sequence was obtained from a man aged 18 to 30 in good health. J is TRBJ2-3 and V is TRBV18; 8 bases match TRBD2. The CDR3, as DNA: TGTGCCAGCTCACCAGCAAGGCCGGGAGGGGTAGATACGCAGTATTTT. Encoded protein: CASSPARPGGVDTQYF.